This T cell receptor (beta chain) was obtained from a study of T cells in Graves' hyperthyroidism and ophthalmopathy. The CDR3 is 12 residues long. Between the trimmed V and J ends, which lost 4 bases and 8 bases, there was a span of 11 bases. Germline V gene lookup returns CDR1 MNHNS and CDR2 SASEGT. RNA transcripts served as the template for amplifying TCR beta CDR3 regions. Researchers ran a first-round RT-PCR on the TCR CDR3 using the HTBI primer set. TCRdb used MiXCR to reprocess the multiplex PCR reads, holding one entry per CDR3 protein. The sample contains hundreds of thousands of distinct CDR3 sequences, just under 45% of which appear only once.

The receptor was isolated from an adult man with Graves' disease, either hyperthyroidism or ophthalmopathy (not recorded which). The sample consisted of peripheral blood or thyroid tissue (not recorded which). The chain has TRBV6-1 and TRBJ1-1; tentatively, D is TRBD1 (6 bases). Here the CDR3 DNA reads TGTGCCAGCAGTGCCGCTGACAGGGAAGCTTTCTTT. It encodes CASSAADREAFF.